A selection of T cell receptor beta chains follows, all from one sample in a study of T-cell reconstitution after alpha-beta-depleted transplantation in children. One entry per CDR3 protein results from TCRdb running MiXCR on the PCR reads. This table holds about 980,000 distinct CDR3 sequences, roughly 29% found once. Sequences were derived from PBMCs, mostly from graft donor cells, sampled 360 days after TCRalphabeta/CD19-depleted stem cell transplant. The receptor set was obtained from a boy under two years old who had a stem cell transplant for SCID, so the T cells may come from the graft donor. Each CDR3 is given with its conserved first and last residue. D genes are given only for firm matches. Not every row has a clone size; where given, it reads once, few, many or a size class.

v_call: TRBV5-1
d_call: .
clone_size: few
j_call: TRBJ2-2
cdr3_length: 16
cdr3_nt: TGCGCCAGCAAAGGCAGGGGATCGTCGAACACCGGGGAGCTGTTTTTT
cdr3_aa: CASKGRGSSNTGELFF

v_call: TRBV11-1
d_call: TRBD1
clone_size: .
j_call: TRBJ1-2
cdr3_length: 14
cdr3_nt: TGTGCCAGCAGCCCCCGGGACAGGGTCTATGGCTACACCTTC
cdr3_aa: CASSPRDRVYGYTF

v_call: TRBV6-2/TRBV6-3
d_call: .
clone_size: few
j_call: TRBJ2-7
cdr3_length: 13
cdr3_nt: TGTGCCAGCAGTTACTCAATGGGTTTGGAGCAGTACTTC
cdr3_aa: CASSYSMGLEQYF

v_call: TRBV7-9
d_call: .
clone_size: .
j_call: TRBJ1-1
cdr3_length: 10
cdr3_nt: TGTGCCCATGCAGAGATTGAAGCTTTCTTT
cdr3_aa: CAHAEIEAFF

v_call: TRBV7-9
d_call: .
clone_size: .
j_call: TRBJ2-5
cdr3_length: 14
cdr3_nt: TGTGCCAGCAGCTTAGTAATTGGCCAAGGGGCCCAGTACTTC
cdr3_aa: CASSLVIGQGAQYF

v_call: TRBV4-3
d_call: TRBD2
clone_size: .
j_call: TRBJ2-1
cdr3_length: 20
cdr3_nt: TGCGCCAGCAGCCAAGATTCGATACCGGGGGGGCCAATCGGCGACAATGAGCAGTTCTTC
cdr3_aa: CASSQDSIPGGPIGDNEQFF

v_call: TRBV20-1
d_call: .
clone_size: few
j_call: TRBJ2-3
cdr3_length: 16
cdr3_nt: TGCAGTGCTAGAGATCCGGACGGGGGGCCGGCCCATACGCAGTATTTT
cdr3_aa: CSARDPDGGPAHTQYF

v_call: TRBV20-1
d_call: TRBD2
clone_size: few
j_call: TRBJ2-1
cdr3_length: 17
cdr3_nt: TGCAGTGCTAGTACTAGCGGGGGGGCTTATTCCTACAATGAGCAGTTCTTC
cdr3_aa: CSASTSGGAYSYNEQFF

v_call: TRBV11-1
d_call: .
clone_size: .
j_call: TRBJ1-1
cdr3_length: 18
cdr3_nt: TGTGCCAGCAGATATTCGCCGACAGGAGGTAGACTGAACACTGAAGCTTTCTTT
cdr3_aa: CASRYSPTGGRLNTEAFF

v_call: TRBV7-2
d_call: .
clone_size: few
j_call: TRBJ1-6
cdr3_length: 12
cdr3_nt: TGTGCCAGCAGCTTAGTAAACTCACCCCTCCACTTT
cdr3_aa: CASSLVNSPLHF

v_call: TRBV20-1
d_call: .
clone_size: .
j_call: TRBJ2-1
cdr3_length: 15
cdr3_nt: TGCAGTGCTAGAGATCGGCAGCGAGGGTTTAATGAGCAGTTCTTC
cdr3_aa: CSARDRQRGFNEQFF

v_call: TRBV4-3
d_call: TRBD2
clone_size: .
j_call: TRBJ2-2
cdr3_length: 16
cdr3_nt: TGCGCCAGCAGCCCTAGCGGGGGGCCGAACACCGGGGAGCTGTTTTTT
cdr3_aa: CASSPSGGPNTGELFF

v_call: TRBV7-2
d_call: .
clone_size: once
j_call: TRBJ2-2
cdr3_length: 15
cdr3_nt: TGTGCCAGCAGCTTAGATGGGGTGGCCACCGGGGAGCTGTTTTTT
cdr3_aa: CASSLDGVATGELFF

v_call: TRBV6-2/TRBV6-3
d_call: TRBD1
clone_size: few
j_call: TRBJ1-6
cdr3_length: 14
cdr3_nt: TGTGCCAGCAGTCGGGACAGGGGTCCCTCACCCCTCCACTTT
cdr3_aa: CASSRDRGPSPLHF

v_call: TRBV6-2/TRBV6-3
d_call: TRBD1
clone_size: .
j_call: TRBJ1-1
cdr3_length: 13
cdr3_nt: TGTGCCAGCAGTTACGGGACAGGGTTTCAAGCTTTCTTT
cdr3_aa: CASSYGTGFQAFF

v_call: TRBV7-6
d_call: .
clone_size: few
j_call: TRBJ2-7
cdr3_length: 12
cdr3_nt: TGTGCCAGCAGCTTAGGACGGACACAGCAGTACTTC
cdr3_aa: CASSLGRTQQYF

v_call: TRBV12-3/TRBV12-4
d_call: TRBD1
clone_size: few
j_call: TRBJ2-7
cdr3_length: 14
cdr3_nt: TGTGCCAGCAGCCTTAGGACAGGGCGGAACGAGCAGTACTTC
cdr3_aa: CASSLRTGRNEQYF

v_call: TRBV18
d_call: .
clone_size: .
j_call: TRBJ2-7
cdr3_length: 13
cdr3_nt: TGTGCCAGCTCACAGGACAGAACCTACGAGCAGTACTTC
cdr3_aa: CASSQDRTYEQYF

v_call: TRBV29-1
d_call: .
clone_size: .
j_call: TRBJ1-2
cdr3_length: 15
cdr3_nt: TGCAGCGTTGAAGGGGCAGGGGAGAATAACTATGGCTACACCTTC
cdr3_aa: CSVEGAGENNYGYTF

v_call: TRBV3-1
d_call: .
clone_size: many
j_call: TRBJ2-5
cdr3_length: 14
cdr3_nt: TGTGCCAGCAGCCAAGTGGGCGGTAAAGAGACCCAGTACTTC
cdr3_aa: CASSQVGGKETQYF